A selection of T cell receptor beta chains follows, all from one sample in a study of cytomegalovirus exposure and HLA in healthy donors. Sequencing used immunoSEQ multiplex PCR; TCRdb keeps in-frame clones, though not all of them. In the table there are 85,000 to 100,000 clones, over 70% of which are singletons. Sequences were obtained from PBMCs. Receptors originate from a man aged 45-60 years in good health and CMV-seropositive. Each CDR3 is given with its conserved first and last residue. D genes are given only for firm matches. Size values are once, few and many counts, or a class for expanded clones, and some rows have none.

CDR3	DNA	V	J	size	D
CASSSDRADSENTEAFF	TGTGCCAGCAGCTCGGACAGGGCCGATTCGGAGAACACTGAAGCTTTCTTT	TRBV9	TRBJ1-1	NA	TRBD1
CATSGSGGFGETQYF	TGTGCCACCAGCGGTAGCGGGGGGTTTGGAGAGACCCAGTACTTC	TRBV15	TRBJ2-5	once	TRBD2
CASSDRTSGAQKETQYF	TGTGCCAGCAGTGATAGGACTAGCGGGGCCCAAAAAGAGACCCAGTACTTC	TRBV6-4	TRBJ2-5	NA	TRBD2
CASSYSRGLSTDTQYF	TGTGCCAGCAGTTACTCGAGGGGACTCAGCACAGATACGCAGTATTTT	TRBV6-5	TRBJ2-3	NA	NA
CASSLETSHNEQFF	TGCGCCAGCAGCTTGGAGACTAGCCACAATGAGCAGTTCTTC	TRBV5-1	TRBJ2-1	NA	TRBD2
CASSQPRGSNQPQHF	TGTGCCAGCAGCCAACCTAGGGGTAGCAATCAGCCCCAGCATTTT	TRBV4-2	TRBJ1-5	few	NA
CASSLSQGADTQYF	TGTGCCAGCAGCTTATCACAGGGGGCAGATACGCAGTATTTT	TRBV7-3	TRBJ2-3	NA	TRBD1
CASSLGLADSTDTQYF	TGCGCCAGCAGCCTCGGACTAGCGGATAGCACAGATACGCAGTATTTT	TRBV5-1	TRBJ2-3	NA	TRBD2
CASSVDPSSGGARGEQYF	TGTGCCAGCAGCGTAGACCCCTCAAGCGGGGGGGCTCGTGGAGAGCAGTACTTC	TRBV9	TRBJ2-7	NA	TRBD2
CASSPRGLSTGELFF	TGCGCCAGCAGCCCGCGGGGGCTTAGTACCGGGGAGCTGTTTTTT	TRBV5-1	TRBJ2-2	NA	NA
CASSKRGVNTEAFF	TGTGCCAGCAGCAAGCGGGGGGTGAACACTGAAGCTTTCTTT	TRBV14	TRBJ1-1	NA	NA
CSVSTATLNTEAFF	TGCAGCGTTTCGACAGCTACTCTGAACACTGAAGCTTTCTTT	TRBV29-1	TRBJ1-1	NA	NA
CASSLAVSYEQYF	TGTGCCAGCAGCTTAGCGGTCAGCTACGAGCAGTACTTC	TRBV7-6	TRBJ2-7	NA	NA
CASSPQGAWETQYF	TGTGCCAGCAGCCCACAGGGGGCATGGGAGACCCAGTACTTC	TRBV9	TRBJ2-5	NA	TRBD1
CASQDRDYTDTQYF	TGCGCCAGCCAGGACAGAGACTACACAGATACGCAGTATTTT	TRBV5-1	TRBJ2-3	NA	NA
CATSTSGGPVREQFF	TGTGCCACTTCGACTAGCGGGGGGCCTGTTAGGGAGCAGTTCTTC	TRBV28	TRBJ2-1	NA	TRBD2
CASSLGLREDNYGYTF	TGTGCCAGCAGCCTGGGACTCCGGGAGGATAACTATGGCTACACCTTC	TRBV4-2	TRBJ1-2	NA	NA
CASSLLEAGVNTEAFF	TGTGCCAGCTCACTACTAGAAGCAGGGGTGAACACTGAAGCTTTCTTT	TRBV18	TRBJ1-1	NA	NA
CASSFGGNNQPQHF	TGTGCCAGCAGCTTCGGGGGTAACAATCAGCCCCAGCATTTT	TRBV5-5	TRBJ1-5	NA	NA
CASSEPRTANYGYTF	TGTGCCAGCAGTGAACCGAGGACAGCTAACTATGGCTACACCTTC	TRBV2	TRBJ1-2	NA	NA
CASSLAEQGVYEQYF	TGTGCCAGCAGTTTAGCGGAACAGGGGGTCTACGAGCAGTACTTC	TRBV27	TRBJ2-7	NA	TRBD1
CASSEAGQGNYEQYF	TGTGCCAGCAGTGAAGCGGGACAGGGGAACTACGAGCAGTACTTC	TRBV2	TRBJ2-7	NA	TRBD1
CAWSVGGGYTF	TGTGCCTGGAGTGTGGGGGGTGGCTACACCTTC	TRBV30	TRBJ1-2	NA	NA
CASRAPREQYF	TGTGCCAGCAGGGCTCCACGAGAGCAGTACTTC	TRBV5-4	TRBJ2-7	NA	NA
CASTRSLRGVTTEAFF	TGTGCCAGCACAAGGAGTCTCAGGGGTGTAACGACTGAAGCTTTCTTT	TRBV2	TRBJ1-1	few	NA
CATSHPGLASDEQFF	TGTGCCACCAGCCACCCAGGACTAGCGAGCGATGAGCAGTTCTTC	TRBV15	TRBJ2-1	NA	TRBD2
CSVDTQGSYGYTF	TGCAGCGTTGACACACAGGGGAGCTATGGCTACACCTTC	TRBV29-1	TRBJ1-2	NA	TRBD1
CSVVDTNYGYTF	TGCAGCGTTGTAGACACTAACTATGGCTACACCTTC	TRBV29-1	TRBJ1-2	NA	NA
CASSFSGVNTEAFF	TGTGCCAGCAGTTTCTCAGGGGTCAACACTGAAGCTTTCTTT	TRBV27	TRBJ1-1	once	NA
CASSPRGGPTYEQYF	TGTGCCAGTAGTCCTCGGGGGGGACCGACCTACGAGCAGTACTTC	TRBV19	TRBJ2-7	NA	TRBD2
CASSSGGSDTEAFF	TGTGCCAGCAGCTCTGGGGGCAGTGACACTGAAGCTTTCTTT	TRBV5-5	TRBJ1-1	few	NA
CASSPRGAEEAFF	TGCGCCAGCAGCCCCCGGGGGGCTGAAGAGGCTTTCTTT	TRBV4-3	TRBJ1-1	NA	NA
CASSLTGQGGKSPLHF	TGTGCCAGCAGCTTGACGGGACAGGGCGGGAAATCACCCCTCCACTTT	TRBV7-9	TRBJ1-6	NA	TRBD1
CASSPDILNTEAFF	TGTGCCAGCAGCCCCGACATCCTGAACACTGAAGCTTTCTTT	TRBV7-9	TRBJ1-1	NA	NA
CASSDNPGQGQAEAFF	TGTGCCAGCAGCGATAATCCGGGACAGGGCCAGGCTGAAGCTTTCTTT	TRBV9	TRBJ1-1	few	TRBD1
CASSVVPSGALTGELFF	TGTGCCAGCAGCGTAGTGCCTAGCGGGGCACTAACCGGGGAGCTGTTTTTT	TRBV9	TRBJ2-2	NA	TRBD2
CASSQLGEGETQYF	TGCGCCAGCAGTCAGTTGGGGGAGGGAGAGACCCAGTACTTC	TRBV23-1	TRBJ2-5	few	TRBD2
CASRTQGAPTDYEQYF	TGTGCCAGCAGAACACAGGGGGCCCCTACGGACTACGAGCAGTACTTC	TRBV27	TRBJ2-7	NA	TRBD1
CASSWGQEETQYF	TGTGCCAGCAGCTGGGGACAGGAAGAGACCCAGTACTTC	TRBV7-3	TRBJ2-5	NA	TRBD1
CASSVVPTQDTQYF	TGTGCCAGCAGCGTAGTGCCGACTCAAGATACGCAGTATTTT	TRBV9	TRBJ2-3	NA	NA
CASSSRPGQEGAEAFF	TGTGCCAGCAGTTCGAGACCGGGACAGGAAGGGGCTGAAGCTTTCTTT	TRBV28	TRBJ1-1	NA	TRBD1